These T cell receptor beta chains were read from a single sample in a study of cytomegalovirus exposure and HLA in healthy donors. The table came from immunoSEQ multiplex PCR; TCRdb's copy has only in-frame clones and leaves some out. The sample has 150,000 to 200,000 clones, 88% seen once. The sequencing sample was made of PBMCs. These receptors were collected from a man aged 18 to 30 in good health and CMV-seronegative. The CDR3 runs from the conserved cysteine through the conserved F or W. D genes are given only for firm matches. Expanded clones are given a class, and other clones once, few, many or no size at all.

j_call clone_size v_call d_call cdr3_nt cdr3_aa
TRBJ1-3 few TRBV27 NA TGTGCCAGCAGTCCTGACACCTCTGGAAACACCATATATTTT CASSPDTSGNTIYF
TRBJ1-1 NA TRBV29-1 NA TGCAGCGTTGAAGAACCCCGGGGTACTGAAGCTTTCTTT CSVEEPRGTEAFF
TRBJ1-2 few TRBV19 NA TGTGCCAGTAGTATTGCGTTCAACAACTATGGCTACACCTTC CASSIAFNNYGYTF
TRBJ1-2 NA TRBV19 TRBD1 TGTGCCAGTAGTAAAGCCGCCTCGACAGGGGGGTATGGCTACACCTTC CASSKAASTGGYGYTF
TRBJ1-6 few TRBV6-1 NA TGTGCCATCGTCCCGGGATCCTATAATTCACCCCTCCACTTT CAIVPGSYNSPLHF
TRBJ2-7 once TRBV5-1 NA TGCGCCAGCGGGTTGGTATCGGGGGAGCAGTACTTC CASGLVSGEQYF
TRBJ1-2 NA TRBV5-1 TRBD1 TGCGCCAGCAGATTAGATACCGGGACAGGGGCCTCCAAAGGAGTCTACACCTTC CASRLDTGTGASKGVYTF
TRBJ2-1 NA TRBV18 NA TGTGCCAGCTCACGTCGCAGAGGCACCTACAATGAGCAGTTCTTC CASSRRRGTYNEQFF
TRBJ1-2 NA TRBV19 NA TGTGCCAGTAGTACCCCTCGTGCAGGTCACTATGGCTACACCTTC CASSTPRAGHYGYTF
TRBJ1-5 NA TRBV19 NA TGTGCCGCCCAGGACGGCGGGTATAGCAATCAGCCCCAGCATTTT CAAQDGGYSNQPQHF
TRBJ2-1 once TRBV9 NA TGTGCCAGCAGCGTGTCCCAGGGCCGCCTCTACAATGAGCAGTTCTTC CASSVSQGRLYNEQFF
TRBJ2-1 NA TRBV5-1 TRBD2 TGCGCCAGCAGCGCCCCGTCGGGCGGGAGGGCGGATGAGCAGTTCTTC CASSAPSGGRADEQFF
TRBJ1-5 NA TRBV6-6 TRBD1 TGTGCCAGCAGTCCGACAGGGATGGGCAATCAGCCCCAGCATTTT CASSPTGMGNQPQHF
TRBJ1-1 NA TRBV5-1 NA TGCGCCAGCAGCTTCGAGGGAGGCACTGAAGCTTTCTTT CASSFEGGTEAFF
TRBJ1-2 few TRBV2 NA TGTGCCAGCAGTATTATAGCTAACTATGGCTACACCTTC CASSIIANYGYTF
TRBJ1-6 NA TRBV7-8 NA TGTGCCAGCAGCCCCGAGGTTGGCAGGGTTTATAATTCACCCCTCCACTTT CASSPEVGRVYNSPLHF
TRBJ1-2 NA TRBV6-5 TRBD1 TGTGCCAGCACCAGGGACAGGAACTATGGCTACACCTTC CASTRDRNYGYTF
TRBJ2-7 NA TRBV10-3 TRBD1 TGTGCCATCAGTCCCGAGGGGGCATCGGGCGAGCAGTACTTC CAISPEGASGEQYF
TRBJ2-7 NA TRBV19 TRBD1 TGTGCCAGTAGTACAAACAGGGGCTACGAGCAGTACTTC CASSTNRGYEQYF
TRBJ1-6 NA TRBV6-4 NA TGTGCCAGCAGTGACTCGGGGAGTCGCAATTCACCCCTCCACTTT CASSDSGSRNSPLHF
TRBJ2-1 once TRBV28 NA TGTGCCAGCAGTCCCGAGAGGGCGGGGAGCTCCTACAATGAGCAGTTCTTC CASSPERAGSSYNEQFF
TRBJ1-3 NA TRBV7-6 NA TGTGCCAGCAGCCCGGGTCCTAATGGAAACACCATATATTTT CASSPGPNGNTIYF
TRBJ1-3 NA TRBV7-5 NA TGTGTCCCTATCGGAAACACCATATATTTT CVPIGNTIYF
TRBJ2-3 NA TRBV10-1 NA TGCGCCAGCAGTGCCTCGGGTTTAGATACGCAGTATTTT CASSASGLDTQYF
TRBJ1-3 few TRBV19 TRBD1 TGTGCCAGTGCGACAGGGACGAGAGGAAACACCATATATTTT CASATGTRGNTIYF
TRBJ2-3 NA TRBV6-6 NA TGTGCCAGCAGTCCCAGACCGGGTGGGGATACGCAGTATTTT CASSPRPGGDTQYF
TRBJ1-2 NA TRBV18 NA TGTGCCAGCTCACCAACTTTAAGCCGGGACTCGCGTCCCTATGGCTACACCTTC CASSPTLSRDSRPYGYTF
TRBJ1-2 NA TRBV21-1 NA TGTGCCAGCAGCAAAACAAGAGGAGGACAGGGGGCGAGGGTTTGCTATGGCTACACCTTC CASSKTRGGQGARVCYGYTF
TRBJ2-7 NA TRBV7-6 TRBD2 TGTGCCAGCAGTTATAGGACTAGCGGATCCTACGAGCAGTACTTC CASSYRTSGSYEQYF
TRBJ2-5 NA TRBV15 TRBD2 TGTGCCACCCGGCGGACTAGCGGGATCCAAGAGACCCAGTACTTC CATRRTSGIQETQYF
TRBJ2-2 NA TRBV11-2 NA TGTGCCAGCAGCTTAGATCCGGGTAACACCGGGGAGCTGTTTTTT CASSLDPGNTGELFF
TRBJ1-1 NA TRBV30 NA TGCGCCTGGAAATGGGAGATAGACACTGAAGCTTTCTTT CAWKWEIDTEAFF
TRBJ1-2 NA TRBV30 TRBD1 TGTGCCTGGACTGACAGGGCTAACTATGGCTACACCTTC CAWTDRANYGYTF
TRBJ1-1 once TRBV2 NA TGTGCCAGCAGTGAAGCTCGGGGTCGGGGGGAAGCTTTCTTT CASSEARGRGEAFF
TRBJ2-1 once TRBV19 TRBD1 TGTGCCAGTCAAGACAGGGGTATCAATGAGCAGTTCTTC CASQDRGINEQFF
TRBJ1-1 NA TRBV20-1 NA TGCAGTGCTAGAATTGGACAGGAAGCTTTCTTT CSARIGQEAFF
TRBJ2-5 few TRBV5-1 NA TGCGCCAGCAGCTTAGCAGCGGCCTCGGAGACCCAGTACTTC CASSLAAASETQYF
TRBJ1-5 once TRBV4-3 NA TGCGCCAGCAGCCAAGATACCGGCGGGAGCAATCAGCCCCAGCATTTT CASSQDTGGSNQPQHF
TRBJ2-2 NA TRBV18 NA TGTGCCAGCTCACCTTCCGGGGGGCTGACCGGGGAGCTGTTTTTT CASSPSGGLTGELFF
TRBJ1-2 few TRBV5-1 NA TGCGCCAGCAGCACCAGGGAGGGTGGCTATGGCTACACCTTC CASSTREGGYGYTF
TRBJ2-7 NA TRBV27 TRBD1 TGTGCCAGCAGTTCGGGACAGGGACCCAACTACGAGCAGTACTTC CASSSGQGPNYEQYF
TRBJ2-2 NA TRBV5-1 TRBD1 TGCGCCAGCGCTCGATTACTCGGACAGGGGGCTCGAAACACCGGGGAGCTGTTTTTT CASARLLGQGARNTGELFF
TRBJ1-5 NA TRBV7-2 NA TGTGCCAGCAGCTTATACAAGAACCAGCCCCAGCATTTT CASSLYKNQPQHF
TRBJ1-5 NA TRBV28 NA TGTGCCAGCAGTTCCCCCCAAGGGGTTGGGCCCCAGCATTTT CASSSPQGVGPQHF
TRBJ2-3 NA TRBV5-1 NA TGCGCCAGCAGCCTCCTCCTTAGCGAAGCAGATACGCAGTATTTT CASSLLLSEADTQYF
TRBJ2-4 NA TRBV7-2 TRBD1 TGTGCCAGCAGCACCGTGACAGGGGGCCCCGGGAACATTCAGTACTTC CASSTVTGGPGNIQYF
TRBJ2-6 NA TRBV29-1 TRBD1 TGCAGCGTACTCGGACAGGTTCTCTTCTCTGGGGCCAACGTCCTGACTTTC CSVLGQVLFSGANVLTF
TRBJ2-5 NA TRBV27 TRBD1 TGTGCCAGCAGTTTTATTCTTCCCGACAGGGGCCCTCAAGAGACCCAGTACTTC CASSFILPDRGPQETQYF
TRBJ1-6 NA TRBV19 NA TGTGCCAGTACCTCGCCCGAGGGAGATAATTCACCCCTCCACTTT CASTSPEGDNSPLHF
TRBJ2-1 NA TRBV5-6 NA TGTGCCAGCAGCCTTACCGGGACTGGCCACAATGAGCAGTTCTTC CASSLTGTGHNEQFF
TRBJ1-5 NA TRBV7-9 TRBD1 TGTGCCAGCAGTAGGGACAGGGAACAGCCCCAGCATTTT CASSRDREQPQHF
TRBJ2-7 NA TRBV19 NA TGTGCCAGTAGTACCGGGACATTCACCTACGAGCAGTACTTC CASSTGTFTYEQYF
TRBJ1-3 NA TRBV6-6 TRBD1 TGTGCCAGCAGTTACGACAGGGAAGTAAACACCATATATTTT CASSYDREVNTIYF